This T cell receptor beta chain originates from a study of blood T cell repertoires in COVID-19. TCRdb's table, derived via immunoSEQ multiplex PCR, lists solely in-frame clones and lacks some. The sample shows 69,000 or so clones, roughly 89% of them seen only once. In germline, CDR1 is MGHRA, CDR2 YSYEKL. CDR3 length: 14 amino acids. V lost 3 bases and J 3 bases, leaving 10 bases between the germline ends. The sequence was collected from a man aged 50 or older with acute or convalescent COVID-19. The chain joins TRBV4-1 to TRBJ2-3; D possibly corresponds to TRBD1 (5 bases). Sequences were obtained from peripheral blood. This CDR3 reads CASSHNKGTDTQYF. The CDR3 bases are TGCGCCAGCAGCCATAATAAGGGGACAGATACGCAGTATTTT.